This T cell receptor beta chain was obtained from a study of type 1 regulatory T cells (dated by TCRdb to about 2021). A note on the overall study: An in vitro protocol by which a Tr1-enriched, alloantigen-specific CD4 T cell product named T-allo10 was generated was characterized in the study. Patients with hematological malignancies who were receiving allogeneic hematopoietic stem cell transplantation were the group in which T-allo10 was being clinically evaluated.

General findings and caveats noted by the study authors: Compared with non-Tr1 cells, Tr1 cells had a TCR repertoire that was more restricted, a finding the study read as clonal expansion induced by alloantigen.

For sequencing, an Illumina MiSeq was employed. Starting from the raw public reads, TCRdb applied fastp trimming at Q25, assembled clones with MiXCR and retained in-frame beta chains. Rows are unified per CDR3 protein, each entry keeping the most common DNA and genes. This sample comprises roughly 60,000 distinct CDR3 sequences, 62% of them detected only once. The ten largest account for about 2% of the sample. In regard to this clonotype: Its antigen remains undetermined. No base qualities exist here, and no much larger clone lies one base off it.

As encoded in the germline V gene, CDR1 is MGHRA while CDR2 is YSYEKL. From its cysteine to its phenylalanine, the CDR3 spans 14 amino acids. The retained sequence is limited to the CDR3, 42 bases, with the frame set at the first base. Between the V and J ends, shortened by 0 bases and 2 bases respectively, the junction contains 8 bases. The chain links TRBV4-1 with TRBJ2-7; the D gene remains uncertain. The receptor was derived from a human donor in good health. Sequences were obtained from cultured non-Tr1 T cells, either the whole culture or a sorted T cell fraction (not recorded which). In light of the paper, this sample's cell subset or site label describes: non-Tr1 population from the T-allo10 product. The CDR3 is CASSQEDLPYEQYF. The sequenced DNA: TGCGCCAGCAGCCAAGAAGACTTGCCCTACGAGCAGTACTTC.